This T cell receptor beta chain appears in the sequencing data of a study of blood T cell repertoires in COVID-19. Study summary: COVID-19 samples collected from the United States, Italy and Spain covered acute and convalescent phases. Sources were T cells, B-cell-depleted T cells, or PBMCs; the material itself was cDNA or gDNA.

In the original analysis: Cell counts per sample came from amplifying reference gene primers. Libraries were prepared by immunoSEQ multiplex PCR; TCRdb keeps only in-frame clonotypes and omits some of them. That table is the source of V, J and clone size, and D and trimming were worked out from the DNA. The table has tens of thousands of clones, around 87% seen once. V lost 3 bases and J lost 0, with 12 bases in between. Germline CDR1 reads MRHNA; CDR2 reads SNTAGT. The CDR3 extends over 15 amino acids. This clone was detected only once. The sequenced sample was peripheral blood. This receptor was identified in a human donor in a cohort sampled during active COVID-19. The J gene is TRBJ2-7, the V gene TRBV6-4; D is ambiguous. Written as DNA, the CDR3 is TGTGCCAGCAGTGAGAGACACGAGAGCTCCTACGAGCAGTACTTC. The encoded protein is CASSERHESSYEQYF.